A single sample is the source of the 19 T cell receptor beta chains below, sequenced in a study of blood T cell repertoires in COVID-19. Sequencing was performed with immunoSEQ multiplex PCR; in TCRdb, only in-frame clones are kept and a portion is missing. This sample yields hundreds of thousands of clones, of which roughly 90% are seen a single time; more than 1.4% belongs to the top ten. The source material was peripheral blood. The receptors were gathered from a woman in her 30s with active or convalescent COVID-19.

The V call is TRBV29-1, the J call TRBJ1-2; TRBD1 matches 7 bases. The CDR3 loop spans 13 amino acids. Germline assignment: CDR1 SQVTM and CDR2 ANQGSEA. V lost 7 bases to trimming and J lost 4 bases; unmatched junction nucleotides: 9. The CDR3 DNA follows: TGCAGCGCGCTTGGGACAGCGACCTATGGCTACACCTTC. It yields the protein CSALGTATYGYTF.

CDR3 sequence (DNA): TGTGCCAGCAGCTTAGGACAGGTCACTGAAGCTTTCTTT. Protein: CASSLGQVTEAFF. The V call is TRBV7-6, the J call TRBJ1-1; a possible D gene is TRBD1 (6 bases). V was shortened by 1 base and J by 4 bases, with 7 bases between the two germline ends. Germline assignment: CDR1 SGHVS and CDR2 FNYEAQ. The CDR3 loop spans 13 amino acids.

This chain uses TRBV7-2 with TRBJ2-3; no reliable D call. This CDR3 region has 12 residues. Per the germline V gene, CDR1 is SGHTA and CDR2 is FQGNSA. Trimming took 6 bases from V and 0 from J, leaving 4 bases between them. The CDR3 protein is CASRASTDTQYF. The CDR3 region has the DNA TGTGCCAGCAGAGCAAGCACAGATACGCAGTATTTT.

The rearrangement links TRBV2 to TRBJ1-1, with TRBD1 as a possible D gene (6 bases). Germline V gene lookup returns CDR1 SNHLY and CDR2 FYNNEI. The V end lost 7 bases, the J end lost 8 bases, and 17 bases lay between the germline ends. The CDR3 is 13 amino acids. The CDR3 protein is CASNILSGTEAFF. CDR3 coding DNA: TGTGCCAGCAATATACTATCCGGGACAGAAGCTTTCTTT.

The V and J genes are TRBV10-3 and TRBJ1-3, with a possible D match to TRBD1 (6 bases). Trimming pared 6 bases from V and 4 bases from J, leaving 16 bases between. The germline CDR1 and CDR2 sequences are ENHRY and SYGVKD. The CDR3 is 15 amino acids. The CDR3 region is CAISNRVEAGNTIYF. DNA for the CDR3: TGTGCCATCAGCAACAGGGTCGAGGCGGGAAACACCATATATTTT.

The CDR3 loop is CASSGQGGEKLFF. For the CDR3, the DNA is TGCGCCAGCAGTGGACAGGGAGGCGAAAAACTGTTTTTT. The chain uses TRBV10-2 and TRBJ1-4; 7 bases are a match to TRBD1. The germline gives CDR1 WSHSY, CDR2 SAAADI. The CDR3 totals 13 residues. Trimming removed 4 bases from V and 8 bases from J; junction bases left unmatched: 4.

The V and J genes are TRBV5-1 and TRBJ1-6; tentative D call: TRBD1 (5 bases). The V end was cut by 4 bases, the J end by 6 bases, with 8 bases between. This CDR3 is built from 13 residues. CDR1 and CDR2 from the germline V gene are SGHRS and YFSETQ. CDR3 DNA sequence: TGCGCCAGCAGCCTCGACAGTAATTCACCCCTCCACTTT. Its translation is CASSLDSNSPLHF.

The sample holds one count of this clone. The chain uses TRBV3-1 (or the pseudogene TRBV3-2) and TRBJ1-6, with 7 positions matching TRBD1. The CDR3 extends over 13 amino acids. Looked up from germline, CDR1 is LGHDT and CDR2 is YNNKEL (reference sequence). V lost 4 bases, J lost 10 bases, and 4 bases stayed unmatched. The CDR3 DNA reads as TGTGCCAGCAGCCGTACAGGGGAATCACCCCTCCACTTT. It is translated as CASSRTGESPLHF.

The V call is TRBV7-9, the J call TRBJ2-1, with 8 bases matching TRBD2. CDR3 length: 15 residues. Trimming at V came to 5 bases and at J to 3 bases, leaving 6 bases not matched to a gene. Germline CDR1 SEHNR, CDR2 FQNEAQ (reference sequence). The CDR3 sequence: CASSVREDFYNEQFF. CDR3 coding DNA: TGTGCCAGCAGCGTGCGGGAGGATTTCTACAATGAGCAGTTCTTC.

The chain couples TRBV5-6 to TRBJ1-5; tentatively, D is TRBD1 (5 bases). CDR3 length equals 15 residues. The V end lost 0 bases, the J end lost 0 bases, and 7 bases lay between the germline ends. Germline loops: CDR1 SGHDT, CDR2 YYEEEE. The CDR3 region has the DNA TGTGCCAGCAGCTTGGGCAGGGATAGCAATCAGCCCCAGCATTTT. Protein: CASSLGRDSNQPQHF.

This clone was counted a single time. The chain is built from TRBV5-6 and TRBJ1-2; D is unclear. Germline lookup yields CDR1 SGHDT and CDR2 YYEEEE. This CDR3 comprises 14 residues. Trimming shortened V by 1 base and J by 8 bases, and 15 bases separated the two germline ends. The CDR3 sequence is CASSLPSGVGGYTF. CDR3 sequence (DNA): TGTGCCAGCAGCTTGCCCTCCGGGGTCGGAGGCTACACCTTC.

CDR3 nucleotides: TGTGCCAGCAGCCTTATCGGGGGCACTGAAGCTTTCTTT. Its translation is CASSLIGGTEAFF. The chain uses TRBV6-4 and TRBJ1-1; tentative D call: TRBD1 (5 bases). Trimming removed 6 bases from V and 4 bases from J, with 12 bases in between. The CDR3 has 13 residues. Germline V gene lookup returns CDR1 MRHNA and CDR2 SNTAGT.

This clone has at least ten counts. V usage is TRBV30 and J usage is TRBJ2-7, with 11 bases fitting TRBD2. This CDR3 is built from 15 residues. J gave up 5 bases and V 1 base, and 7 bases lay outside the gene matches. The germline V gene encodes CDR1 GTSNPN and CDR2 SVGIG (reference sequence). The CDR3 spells CAWSGSLAGVNEQYF. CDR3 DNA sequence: TGTGCCTGGAGTGGCTCACTAGCGGGAGTAAACGAGCAGTACTTC. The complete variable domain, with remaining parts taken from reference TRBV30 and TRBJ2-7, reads SQTIHQWPATLVQPVGSPLSLECTVEGTSNPNLYWYRQAAGRGLQLLFYSVGIGQISSEVPQNLSASRPQDRQFILSSKKLLLSDSGFYLCAWSGSLAGVNEQYFGPGTRLTVT.

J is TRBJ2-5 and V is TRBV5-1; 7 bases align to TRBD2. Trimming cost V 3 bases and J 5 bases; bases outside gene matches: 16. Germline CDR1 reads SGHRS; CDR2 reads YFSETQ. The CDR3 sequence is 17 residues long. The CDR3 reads CASSSEAGIPSGETQYF. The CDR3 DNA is TGCGCCAGCAGCTCAGAAGCGGGAATCCCCTCAGGGGAGACCCAGTACTTC. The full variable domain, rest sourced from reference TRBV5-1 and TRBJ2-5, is KAGVTQTPRYLIKTRGQQVTLSCSPISGHRSVSWYQQTPGQGLQFLFEYFSETQRNKGNFPGRFSGRQFSNSRSEMNVSTLELGDSALYLCASSSEAGIPSGETQYFGPGTRLLVL.

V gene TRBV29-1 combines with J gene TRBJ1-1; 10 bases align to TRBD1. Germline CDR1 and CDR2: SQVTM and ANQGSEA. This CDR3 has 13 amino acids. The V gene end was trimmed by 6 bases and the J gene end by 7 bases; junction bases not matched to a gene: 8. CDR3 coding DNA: TGCAGCGTGGCTGACAGGGGGCCTGATGAAGCTTTCTTT. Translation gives CSVADRGPDEAFF.

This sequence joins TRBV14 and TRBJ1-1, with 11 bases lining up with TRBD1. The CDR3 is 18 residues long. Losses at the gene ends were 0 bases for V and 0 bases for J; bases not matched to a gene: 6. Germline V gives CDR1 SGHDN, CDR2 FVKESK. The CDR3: CASSQEEDRGLMNTEAFF. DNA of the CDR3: TGTGCCAGCAGCCAAGAGGAGGACAGGGGGCTTATGAACACTGAAGCTTTCTTT.

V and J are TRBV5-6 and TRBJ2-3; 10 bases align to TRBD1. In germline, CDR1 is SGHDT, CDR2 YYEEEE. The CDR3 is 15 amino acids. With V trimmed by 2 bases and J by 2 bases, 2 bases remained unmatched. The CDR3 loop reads CASSFRQGATDTQYF. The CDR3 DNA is TGTGCCAGCAGCTTCCGACAGGGGGCCACAGATACGCAGTATTTT.

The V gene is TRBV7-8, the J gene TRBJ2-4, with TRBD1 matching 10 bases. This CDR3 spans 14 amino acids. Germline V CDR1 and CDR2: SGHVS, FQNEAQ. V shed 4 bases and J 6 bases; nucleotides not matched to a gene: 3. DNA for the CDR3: TGTGCCAGCAGCTCCCGGGACAGGGGAAACATTCAGTACTTC. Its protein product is CASSSRDRGNIQYF.

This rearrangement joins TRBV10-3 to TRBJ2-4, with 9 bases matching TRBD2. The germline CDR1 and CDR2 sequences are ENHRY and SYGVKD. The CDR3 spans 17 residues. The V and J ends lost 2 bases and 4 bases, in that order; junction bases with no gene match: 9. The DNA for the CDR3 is TGTGCCATCAGTGAGCCACGAGTCAGCGGGGGGAAAAACATTCAGTACTTC. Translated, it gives CAISEPRVSGGKNIQYF.